Below are 30 T cell receptor beta chains sequenced from a single sample in a study of response to subunit inactivated influenza vaccine. One entry per CDR3 protein, called by TCRdb with MiXCR from the RT-PCR reads. The table lists 610,000 or so distinct CDR3 sequences, around 15% of them singletons, with 11% in the top ten. The sample was PBMCs from blood, taken about 13 days after vaccination. The source of these receptors is a man aged 50 to 60 who received an inactivated influenza vaccine.

This chain connects TRBV5-6 to TRBJ2-4; D may be TRBD1 (5 bases). Trimming pared 4 bases from V and 7 bases from J, leaving 18 bases between. The CDR3 covers 15 residues. Per the germline V gene, CDR1 is SGHDT and CDR2 is YYEEEE. This CDR3 is CASSPRTQLKNIQYF. The CDR3, as DNA: TGTGCCAGCAGCCCCAGGACACAATTGAAGAACATTCAGTACTTC.

This clonotype was counted ten times or more. The J gene is TRBJ2-4, the V gene TRBV5-1, with unresolved D. The CDR3 runs to 15 residues. Per the germline V gene, CDR1 is SGHRS and CDR2 is YFSETQ. Trimming shortened V by 5 bases and J by 7 bases, and 19 bases separated the two germline ends. CDR3 amino acids: CASRALGPQKNIQYF. In nucleotides, the CDR3 is TGCGCCAGCAGAGCGTTAGGGCCCCAAAAGAACATTCAGTACTTC.

The V and J genes are TRBV20-1 and TRBJ2-2, with D maybe TRBD2 (7 bases). The germline CDR1 and CDR2 sequences are DFQATT and SNEGSKA (reference sequence). This CDR3 comprises 16 residues. The V gene lost 4 bases and the J gene lost 0 bases, with 15 bases spanning the gap. The CDR3 reads CSAKRGGRANTGELFF. The CDR3 bases are TGCAGTGCTAAAAGGGGGGGTCGGGCGAACACCGGGGAGCTGTTTTTT.

This clonotype has just a few counts. The chain employs TRBV4-1 and TRBJ2-3, with D tentatively TRBD2 (5 bases). Germline assignment: CDR1 MGHRA and CDR2 YSYEKL. This CDR3 spans 17 amino acids. Between the trimmed V and J ends, which lost 4 bases and 1 base, there was a span of 18 bases. CDR3 protein: CASSRVASTPGTDTQYF. In DNA, the CDR3 is TGCGCCAGCAGCCGCGTAGCGTCAACACCGGGCACAGATACGCAGTATTTT.

The genes are TRBV3-1 and TRBJ2-1; D is ambiguous. CDR3 length: 15 residues. Germline-derived CDR1 and CDR2 are LGHDT and YNNKEL (reference sequence). Trimming shortened V by 1 base and J by 2 bases, and 9 bases separated the two germline ends. As DNA, the CDR3 is TGTGCCAGCAGCCAAGTCCAGGTAACCTACAATGAGCAGTTCTTC. This encodes CASSQVQVTYNEQFF.

This clonotype was seen repeatedly, ten times or more. The chain joins TRBV11-1 to TRBJ2-2; possible D gene TRBD1, 6 bases. CDR1 is SGHAT, CDR2 FQDESV, per germline (reference sequence). The V end lost 2 bases, the J end lost 4 bases, and 20 bases lay between the germline ends. This CDR3 spans 18 amino acids. CDR3 amino acids: CASSLRDIRGVGTGELFF. CDR3 sequence (DNA): TGTGCCAGCAGCTTACGGGACATCCGAGGGGTGGGCACCGGGGAGCTGTTTTTT.

The V gene is TRBV5-1, the J gene TRBJ1-5; possibly TRBD1 for D (5 bases). Germline loops: CDR1 SGHRS, CDR2 YFSETQ. V lost 0 bases and J 4 bases, leaving 17 bases between the germline ends. This CDR3 has 17 amino acids. CDR3 nucleotide sequence: TGCGCCAGCAGCTTGGTTCCACAGGATCGAGGAAATCAGCCCCAGCATTTT. This gives the protein CASSLVPQDRGNQPQHF.

There are a few counts of this clonotype. The chain carries TRBV5-4 and TRBJ2-1, with 13 nucleotides matching TRBD2. CDR1 and CDR2 from the germline V gene are SGHNT and YYREEE (reference sequence). J lost 9 bases, V lost 3 bases, and 9 bases had no gene match. The CDR3 totals 16 residues. CDR3: CASSSFTSGGAGEQFF. CDR3 nucleotides: TGTGCCAGCAGCTCCTTTACTAGCGGGGGGGCGGGTGAGCAGTTCTTC.

This clonotype was detected only a few times. This chain links TRBV6-5 with TRBJ2-1; weak D call: TRBD2 (5 bases). V gave up 1 base and J gave up 7 bases, with 14 bases separating them. The CDR3 totals 15 residues. Germline values: CDR1 MNHEY, CDR2 SVGAGI. This chain's CDR3 is CASSYYSGGGNEQFF. DNA for the CDR3: TGTGCCAGCAGTTACTATTCCGGCGGAGGTAATGAGCAGTTCTTC.

The sample holds many counts of this clonotype. One junction end does not reproduce the germline sequence, and a read error may be involved. This rearrangement joins TRBV20-1 to TRBJ1-2; the D gene is possibly TRBD1 (6 bases). CDR1 is DFQATT and CDR2 is SNEGSKA in the germline V gene (reference sequence). CDR3 length: 9 amino acids. The CDR3 nucleotides are TGCAGTGCTAGGGGGGGCCTACATTTC. Protein product: CSARGGLHF.

This clonotype was counted a few times. The chain links TRBV20-1 to TRBJ2-5; 7 nucleotides match TRBD2. In germline, CDR1 is DFQATT, CDR2 SNEGSKA (reference sequence). V was clipped by 5 bases and J by 3 bases; unmatched bases: 0. There are 11 residues in the CDR3. DNA of the CDR3: TGCAGTGCTGGGAGGGAAGAGACCCAGTACTTC. Residues: CSAGREETQYF.

The chain employs TRBV9 and TRBJ2-3, with TRBD1 as a possible D gene (5 bases). V shed 0 bases and J shed 7 bases, with 6 bases lying between them. CDR3 length: 12 residues. Germline V lookup: CDR1 SGDLS, CDR2 YYNGEE. The CDR3 loop is CASSVGQNTQYF. In DNA, the CDR3 is TGTGCCAGCAGCGTAGGACAGAATACGCAGTATTTT.

This clonotype occurred a few times. The chain is built from TRBV24-1 and TRBJ2-7; D call uncertain. The CDR3 sequence is 15 residues long. Trimming removed 3 bases at V and 2 bases at J, with 13 bases between. Germline V lookup: CDR1 KGHDR, CDR2 SFDVKD. The DNA for the CDR3 is TGTGCCACCAGTGATCCGATCCGAACACCCTACGAGCAGTACTTC. It codes for CATSDPIRTPYEQYF.

The chain is built from TRBV4-3 and TRBJ2-7; 14 nucleotides line up with TRBD2. CDR1 LGHNA and CDR2 YSLEER come from the germline V gene. CDR3 length: 15 amino acids. Unmatched junction bases numbered 7, after V lost 4 bases and J lost 8 bases. CDR3 amino acids: CASSRGLAGESQQYF. The CDR3 bases are TGCGCCAGCAGCCGGGGACTAGCGGGAGAATCCCAGCAGTACTTC.

Only a few counts were recorded for this clonotype. This chain links TRBV11-1 with TRBJ2-1; D is possibly TRBD2 (5 bases). CDR3 size: 20 residues. The germline gives CDR1 SGHAT, CDR2 FQDESV (reference sequence). Trimming pared 1 base from V and 3 bases from J, leaving 25 bases between. The CDR3, as DNA: TGTGCCAGCAGCTTAGTAGTTCGAGCGGCCAACCGAAAATACTACAATGAGCAGTTCTTC. This codes for CASSLVVRAANRKYYNEQFF.

In its sample, this clonotype was seen a few times. The rearrangement links TRBV7-8 to TRBJ2-7; 7 nucleotides agree with TRBD1. The CDR3 totals 15 residues. Looked up from germline, CDR1 is SGHVS and CDR2 is FQNEAQ. The V gene end was trimmed by 7 bases and the J gene end by 3 bases; junction bases not matched to a gene: 12. The DNA for the CDR3 is TGTGCCAGCATACTGGCCCCGGGACAGAGCTACGAGCAGTACTTC. It translates to CASILAPGQSYEQYF.

This rearrangement joins TRBV12-3 or TRBV12-4 to TRBJ2-2, with TRBD2 matching 10 bases. With 7 bases clipped from V and 4 bases from J, the junction kept 12 bases outside the gene matches. This CDR3 has 17 amino acids. CDR3 sequence reads: CASILSGGLGGTGELFF. CDR3 bases: TGTGCCAGCATCCTTAGCGGGGGGCTGGGGGGCACCGGGGAGCTGTTTTTT.

The V call is TRBV13, the J call TRBJ2-3; 8 bases map to TRBD2. The CDR3 totals 15 residues. Trimming at V came to 5 bases and at J to 1 base, leaving 5 bases not matched to a gene. Germline V gene lookup returns CDR1 PRHDT and CDR2 FYEKMQ (reference sequence). The CDR3: CASSSSGIGTDTQYF. The CDR3 bases are TGTGCCAGCAGCAGTAGCGGGATTGGCACAGATACGCAGTATTTT. Together with reference TRBV13 and TRBJ2-3, the CDR3 gives the full variable domain: AAGVIQSPRHLIKEKRETATLKCYPIPRHDTVYWYQQGPGQDPQFLISFYEKMQSDKGSIPDRFSAQQFSDYHSELNMSSLELGDSALYFCASSSSGIGTDTQYFGPGTRLTVL.

This clonotype appeared many times. The V and J genes are TRBV28 and TRBJ1-2; D is ambiguous. This CDR3 is 14 amino acids long. The germline V gene has CDR1 MDHEN and CDR2 SYDVKM. V was clipped by 3 bases and J by 8 bases, with 16 bases between them. The CDR3 loop reads CASSFPTATGGYTF. The CDR3 region has the DNA TGTGCCAGCAGTTTCCCGACGGCGACCGGGGGCTACACCTTC.

The V call is TRBV5-6, the J call TRBJ2-6, with TRBD2 matching over 7 bases. Germline V lookup: CDR1 SGHDT, CDR2 YYEEEE. With 4 bases clipped from V and 0 bases from J, the junction kept 7 bases outside the gene matches. This CDR3 region has 17 residues. The CDR3 DNA follows: TGTGCCAGCAGCAAGGGACTACTGTACTCTGGGGCCAACGTCCTGACTTTC. Translation gives CASSKGLLYSGANVLTF.

In its sample, this clonotype was seen many times. The J gene is TRBJ1-3, the V gene TRBV2; D gene uncertain. CDR1 and CDR2 from the germline V gene are SNHLY and FYNNEI. CDR3 length equals 15 residues. V shed 4 bases and J shed 1 base, with 11 bases lying between them. CDR3 amino acids: CASSVETLSGNTIYF. The CDR3 DNA reads as TGTGCCAGCAGTGTGGAGACACTTTCTGGAAACACCATATATTTT.

V gene TRBV12-3 or TRBV12-4 combines with J gene TRBJ1-1; 10 bases are a match to TRBD1. The CDR3 length is 13 residues. V lost 5 bases, J lost 6 bases, and 3 bases stayed unmatched. CDR3 DNA: TGTGCCAGCAGTGCCGGGACAGGGGCTGAAGCTTTCTTT. This translates into CASSAGTGAEAFF.

V is TRBV3-1 and J is TRBJ1-5; 8 nucleotides align to TRBD1. Germline CDR1 LGHDT, CDR2 YNNKEL (reference sequence). Germline trimming cut 1 base from V and 3 bases from J; bases unmatched to any gene: 5. CDR3 size: 16 residues. The chain's CDR3 is CASSQGTGPPNQPQHF. In nucleotides, the CDR3 is TGTGCCAGCAGCCAAGGGACAGGGCCCCCCAATCAGCCCCAGCATTTT.

The genes are TRBV7-7 and TRBJ2-3, with D possibly TRBD2 on 6 matching bases. Germline V gene lookup returns CDR1 SSHAT and CDR2 FNYEAQ (reference sequence). V was shortened by 5 bases and J by 7 bases, with 10 bases between the two germline ends. The CDR3 is 12 residues long. The CDR3 loop reads CASSGAGNTQYF. In DNA form, the CDR3 reads TGTGCCAGCAGCGGCGCGGGGAATACGCAGTATTTT.

This clonotype has just a few counts. The gene calls are TRBV5-6 and TRBJ2-1, with 7 bases lining up with TRBD1. The CDR3 sequence is 18 residues long. The trim removed 3 bases at V and 1 base at J, leaving 13 bases unmatched. Per the germline V gene, CDR1 is SGHDT and CDR2 is YYEEEE. The CDR3 DNA is TGTGCCAGCAGCTGGAGAGGGGGCCCCTTGGGGTCCTACAATGAGCAGTTCTTC. Residues: CASSWRGGPLGSYNEQFF. The variable domain in full, with the rest retrieved from reference TRBV5-6 and TRBJ2-1, is DAGVTQSPTHLIKTRGQQVTLRCSPKSGHDTVSWYQQALGQGPQFIFQYYEEEERQRGNFPDRFSGHQFPNYSSELNVNALLLGDSALYLCASSWRGGPLGSYNEQFFGPGTRLTVL.

The gene calls are TRBV29-1 and TRBJ2-7; D is ambiguous. Germline CDR1 and CDR2: SQVTM and ANQGSEA. CDR3 length: 12 residues. The V and J ends lost 4 bases and 2 bases respectively, with 9 bases between them. The CDR3 sequence: CSVGPVAYEQYF. CDR3 coding DNA: TGCAGCGTTGGCCCGGTGGCCTACGAGCAGTACTTC.

The chain uses TRBV7-2 and TRBJ2-7; 10 bases agree with TRBD2. Germline V gene sequence: CDR1 SGHTA, CDR2 FQGNSA. V was clipped by 5 bases and J by 10 bases; unmatched bases: 17. The CDR3 is made up of 16 amino acids. The CDR3 here is CASSPELTSGLSDQYF. In nucleotides, the CDR3 is TGTGCCAGCAGCCCCGAGCTGACTAGCGGGTTGAGCGACCAGTACTTC.

This clonotype was counted between two and nine times. The chain combines TRBV2 with TRBJ2-7, with 7 bases fitting TRBD2. Germline V gene sequence: CDR1 SNHLY, CDR2 FYNNEI. This CDR3 is built from 14 residues. The trim removed 7 bases at V and 5 bases at J, leaving 11 bases unmatched. CDR3 sequence: CASNPAPGTNEQYF. In DNA, the CDR3 is TGTGCCAGCAACCCCGCCCCGGGGACTAACGAGCAGTACTTC.

The chain has TRBV27 and TRBJ2-3; 7 bases are shared with TRBD2. Germline CDR1 reads MNHEY; CDR2 reads SMNVEV (reference sequence). This CDR3 has 16 amino acids. Trimming at V came to 4 bases and at J to 5 bases, leaving 12 bases not matched to a gene. The CDR3 bases are TGTGCCAGCAGTTCAAGACGGGACTACCCTTTAGATACGCAGTATTTT. Amino acids: CASSSRRDYPLDTQYF.

This clonotype appeared many times. The gene calls are TRBV27 and TRBJ2-1, with D unresolved. This CDR3 spans 16 amino acids. V lost 0 bases and J lost 5, with 14 bases in between. The V gene's germline CDR1 is MNHEY and CDR2 SMNVEV (reference sequence). The CDR3 DNA reads TGTGCCAGCAGTTTATCCGCCACCTACCTCAACAATGAGCAGTTCTTC. Its translation: CASSLSATYLNNEQFF.